Each of the 20 T cell receptor beta chains below was sequenced from the same sample in a study of blood T cell repertoires in COVID-19. The data were produced by immunoSEQ multiplex PCR, yet TCRdb's version contains in-frame clones alone and is incomplete. This sample carries hundreds of thousands of clones, roughly 84% of them seen once, and the ten largest clones take about 3%. Input material: PBMCs or T cells enriched from blood (not recorded which). The source of these receptors is a woman aged 25 to 39 who had recovered from COVID-19.

The V gene is TRBV11-2, the J gene TRBJ2-6; tentative D call: TRBD2 (6 bases). Germline V gene lookup returns CDR1 SGHAT and CDR2 FQNNGV. V lost 4 bases and J lost 1, with 11 bases in between. CDR3 length equals 16 residues. CDR3: CASSSRGVSGANVLTF. The DNA for the CDR3 is TGTGCCAGCAGCTCTCGCGGGGTTTCTGGGGCCAACGTCCTGACTTTC.

The rearrangement joins TRBV28 to TRBJ1-4; D gene uncertain. The CDR3 extends over 15 amino acids. Germline V CDR1 and CDR2: MDHEN, SYDVKM. V lost 10 bases and J lost 0, with 15 bases in between. The chain's CDR3 is CATTPPGPTNEKLFF. As DNA, the CDR3 is TGTGCCACCACCCCCCCGGGTCCAACTAATGAAAAACTGTTTTTT. Complete variable domain (other parts from reference TRBV28 and TRBJ1-4): DVKVTQSSRYLVKRTGEKVFLECVQDMDHENMFWYRQDPGLGLRLIYFSYDVKMKEKGDIPEGYSVSREKKERFSLILESASTNQTSMYLCATTPPGPTNEKLFFGSGTQLSVL.

The CDR3 sequence: CASSYSGGGETQYF. Written as DNA, the CDR3 is TGTGCCAGCAGTTACTCAGGGGGCGGTGAGACCCAGTACTTC. The chain links TRBV6-6 to TRBJ2-5, with 7 bases fitting TRBD1. Germline assignment: CDR1 MNHNY and CDR2 SVGAGI (reference sequence). The CDR3 spans 14 residues. V shed 0 bases, J shed 5 bases, and the junction held 3 bases outside the gene matches.

The chain recombines TRBV12-2 with TRBJ2-5; the D call in the table, TRBD2, was not verified against the DNA. TRBV12-2 is a listed pseudogene. The CDR3 is 14 amino acids. For the CDR3, the DNA is TGTGCAAGTCGCTTAGCCCGTTCCCAAGAGACCCAGTACTTC. Protein sequence: CASRLARSQETQYF.

The gene calls are TRBV30 and TRBJ1-4, with 9 bases matching TRBD1. There are 14 residues in the CDR3. With 2 bases clipped from V and 7 bases from J, the junction kept 5 bases outside the gene matches. Germline CDR1 GTSNPN, CDR2 SVGIG (reference sequence). CDR3 sequence reads: CAWSTRTGVEKLFF. The CDR3 region has the DNA TGTGCCTGGAGTACAAGGACAGGGGTTGAAAAACTGTTTTTT.

This clone has a handful of counts. The rearrangement joins TRBV13 to TRBJ2-2, with D perhaps matching TRBD1 (6 bases). Germline-derived CDR1 and CDR2 are PRHDT and FYEKMQ (reference sequence). There are 17 residues in the CDR3. V dropped 0 bases and J dropped 3 bases, with 14 bases sitting between them. CDR3 loop: CASSLGRRQVYTGELFF. The CDR3 nucleotides read TGTGCCAGCAGCTTAGGAAGGAGACAGGTGTACACCGGGGAGCTGTTTTTT.

The rearrangement links TRBV15 to TRBJ2-5; tentatively, D is TRBD2 (6 bases). The length of the CDR3 is 17 residues. Germline CDR1 is LNHNV and CDR2 is YYDKDF (reference sequence). Trimming stripped 2 bases from V and 1 base from J, with 17 bases between. Here the CDR3 DNA reads TGTGCCACCAGCAGACCTTGGCGATTGGGGGGCCAAGAGACCCAGTACTTC. Its translation: CATSRPWRLGGQETQYF.

The chain recombines TRBV15 with TRBJ1-5; D is unresolved. The CDR3 totals 14 residues. V lost 5 bases, J lost 0 bases, and 8 bases lay in between. Per the germline V gene, CDR1 is LNHNV and CDR2 is YYDKDF (reference sequence). The CDR3 sequence is CATSGRSSNQPQHF. CDR3 in DNA: TGTGCCACCAGCGGTCGTAGTAGCAATCAGCCCCAGCATTTT.

J is TRBJ2-1 and V is TRBV7-8; weak D call: TRBD1 (6 bases). CDR1 and CDR2 (germline): SGHVS, FQNEAQ. The CDR3 has 16 amino acids. Trimming cost V 0 bases and J 5 bases, with 14 bases left between them. The CDR3 DNA is TGTGCCAGCAGCTTAGCACCGGGACACTATAACAATGAGCAGTTCTTC. Translating it yields CASSLAPGHYNNEQFF.

This chain joins TRBV5-1 and TRBJ2-7, with 8 bases identical to TRBD1. CDR1 and CDR2 from the germline V gene are SGHRS and YFSETQ. J gave up 4 bases and V 4 bases, and 7 bases lay outside the gene matches. The CDR3 contains 14 residues. The CDR3 DNA is TGCGCCAGCAGCGAACAGGGGGTTTTGTACGAGCAGTACTTC. Its protein is CASSEQGVLYEQYF.

The rearrangement joins TRBV18 to TRBJ1-4; D is possibly TRBD1 (6 bases). CDR3 length: 16 amino acids. CDR1 KGHSH and CDR2 LQKENI come from the germline V gene. The germline V and J ends were trimmed by 4 bases and 2 bases, with 14 bases remaining between them. As DNA, the CDR3 is TGTGCCAGCTCACTACAGGGTCCCGCGACTAATGAAAAACTGTTTTTT. This translates into CASSLQGPATNEKLFF.

This chain connects TRBV5-4 to TRBJ2-7; D perhaps matches TRBD1 (5 bases). The V gene's germline CDR1 is SGHNT and CDR2 YYREEE (reference sequence). Trimming stripped 0 bases from V and 5 bases from J, with 12 bases between. CDR3 length: 14 residues. CDR3 nucleotide sequence: TGTGCCAGCAGCTTGGTGGCAGGGTTCGACGAGCAGTACTTC. It encodes CASSLVAGFDEQYF. Full variable domain (outside the CDR3, taken from reference TRBV5-4 and TRBJ2-7): ETGVTQSPTHLIKTRGQQVTLRCSSQSGHNTVSWYQQALGQGPQFIFQYYREEENGRGNFPPRFSGLQFPNYSSELNVNALELDDSALYLCASSLVAGFDEQYFGPGTRLTVT.

This sequence joins TRBV10-1 and TRBJ2-7, with 9 bases identical to TRBD2. The CDR3 totals 15 residues. The V segment lost 6 bases and the J segment 0 bases; nucleotides outside the gene matches: 6. The germline gives CDR1 WNHNN, CDR2 SYGVQD (reference sequence). The CDR3 region is CASSLTSGNSYEQYF. The CDR3 nucleotides are TGCGCCAGCAGCCTGACTAGCGGCAACTCCTACGAGCAGTACTTC.

The chain carries TRBV19 and TRBJ2-7; a possible D gene is TRBD2 (6 bases). V lost 3 bases and J 2 bases, leaving 8 bases between the germline ends. The CDR3 has 13 residues. Germline CDR1 reads LNHDA; CDR2 reads SQIVND (reference sequence). Written as DNA, the CDR3 is TGTGCCAGTAGTATGGGGGAGGCCTACGAGCAGTACTTC. This translates into CASSMGEAYEQYF.

The rearrangement uses TRBV5-1 and TRBJ2-1, with 12 bases that match TRBD2. The V segment lost 4 bases and the J segment 10 bases; nucleotides outside the gene matches: 9. The CDR3 runs to 15 residues. CDR1 is SGHRS and CDR2 is YFSETQ in the germline V gene. CDR3 region: CASSLRLAGVLEQFF. CDR3 coding DNA: TGCGCCAGCAGCCTCAGACTAGCGGGAGTACTGGAGCAGTTCTTC.

The chain combines TRBV4-1 with TRBJ1-6; 8 bases are shared with TRBD1. In germline, CDR1 is MGHRA, CDR2 YSYEKL. This CDR3 region has 15 residues. J was trimmed by 4 bases and V by 1 base; bases with no gene match: 0. The CDR3 loop is CASSQGTGYNSPLHF. Written as DNA, the CDR3 is TGCGCCAGCAGCCAAGGGACAGGGTATAATTCACCCCTCCACTTT.

The chain couples TRBV6-4 to TRBJ2-1, with D maybe TRBD1 (6 bases). V was cut by 1 base and J by 6 bases, with 10 bases left in between. Per germline, CDR1 MRHNA and CDR2 SNTAGT. The CDR3 length is 14 residues. The CDR3 reads CASSDFQGSNEQFF. The CDR3 DNA sequence: TGTGCCAGCAGTGACTTCCAGGGGAGCAATGAGCAGTTCTTC.

The chain carries TRBV5-1 and TRBJ2-1; D possibly corresponds to TRBD2 (6 bases). The CDR3 runs 17 residues. Trimming shortened V by 3 bases and J by 5 bases, and 21 bases separated the two germline ends. Germline CDR1 reads SGHRS; CDR2 reads YFSETQ. The CDR3 loop is CASSSLYAGPDHNEQFF. CDR3 DNA sequence: TGCGCCAGCAGCTCTCTTTATGCGGGACCAGACCACAATGAGCAGTTCTTC. The complete variable domain, with remaining parts taken from reference TRBV5-1 and TRBJ2-1, reads KAGVTQTPRYLIKTRGQQVTLSCSPISGHRSVSWYQQTPGQGLQFLFEYFSETQRNKGNFPGRFSGRQFSNSRSEMNVSTLELGDSALYLCASSSLYAGPDHNEQFFGPGTRLTVL.

The chain is built from TRBV28 and TRBJ1-5; D may be TRBD1 (6 bases). The CDR3 is 17 amino acids. The V gene's germline CDR1 is MDHEN and CDR2 SYDVKM. Trimming stripped 2 bases from V and 0 bases from J, with 14 bases between. The CDR3 region is CASSLEDSLYSNQPQHF. The CDR3 DNA follows: TGTGCCAGCAGTTTAGAGGACAGCCTTTATAGCAATCAGCCCCAGCATTTT.

The gene calls are TRBV7-6 and TRBJ2-1, with D maybe TRBD2 (6 bases). This CDR3 is built from 11 residues. CDR1 and CDR2 from the germline V gene are SGHVS and FNYEAQ. V was pared by 4 bases and J by 8 bases, with 6 bases between. CDR3 sequence reads: CASSWGDEQFF. CDR3 coding DNA: TGTGCCAGCAGCTGGGGGGATGAGCAGTTCTTC.